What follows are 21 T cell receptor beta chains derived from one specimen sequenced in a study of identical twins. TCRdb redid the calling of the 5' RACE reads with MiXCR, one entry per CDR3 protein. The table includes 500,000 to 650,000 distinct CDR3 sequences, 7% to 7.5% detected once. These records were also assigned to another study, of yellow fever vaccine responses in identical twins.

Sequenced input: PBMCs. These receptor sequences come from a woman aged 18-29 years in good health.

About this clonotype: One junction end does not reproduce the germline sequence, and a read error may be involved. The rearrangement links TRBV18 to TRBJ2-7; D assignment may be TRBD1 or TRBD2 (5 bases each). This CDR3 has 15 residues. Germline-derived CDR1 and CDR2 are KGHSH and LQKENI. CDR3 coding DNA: TGTGCCAGCTCCCCACCGGGACCCCTTTCCTACGAGCAGTACTTC. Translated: CASSPPGPLSYEQYF.

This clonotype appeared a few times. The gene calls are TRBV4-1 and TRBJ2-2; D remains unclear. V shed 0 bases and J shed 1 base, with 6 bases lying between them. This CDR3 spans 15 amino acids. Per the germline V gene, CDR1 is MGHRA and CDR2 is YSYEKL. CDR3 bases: TGCGCCAGCAGCCAAGACGCAGTGAACACCGGGGAGCTGTTTTTT. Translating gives CASSQDAVNTGELFF.

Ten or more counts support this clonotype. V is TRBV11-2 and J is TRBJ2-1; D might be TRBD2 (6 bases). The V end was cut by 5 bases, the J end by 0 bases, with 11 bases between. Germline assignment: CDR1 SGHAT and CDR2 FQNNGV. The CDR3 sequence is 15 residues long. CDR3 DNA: TGTGCCAGCAGCCCGGGACTTTCCTCCTACAATGAGCAGTTCTTC. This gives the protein CASSPGLSSYNEQFF.

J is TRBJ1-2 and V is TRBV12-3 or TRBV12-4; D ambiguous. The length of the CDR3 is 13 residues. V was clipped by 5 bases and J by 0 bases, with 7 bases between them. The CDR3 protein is CASSGPANYGYTF. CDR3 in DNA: TGTGCCAGCAGTGGTCCAGCTAACTATGGCTACACCTTC.

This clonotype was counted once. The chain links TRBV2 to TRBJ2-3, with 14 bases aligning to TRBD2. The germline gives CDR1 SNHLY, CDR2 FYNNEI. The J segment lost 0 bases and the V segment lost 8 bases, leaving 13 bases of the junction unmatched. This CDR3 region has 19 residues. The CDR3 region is CASCQGLAGGTISTDTQYF. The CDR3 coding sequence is TGTGCCAGCTGTCAAGGACTAGCGGGGGGAACGATTAGCACAGATACGCAGTATTTT.

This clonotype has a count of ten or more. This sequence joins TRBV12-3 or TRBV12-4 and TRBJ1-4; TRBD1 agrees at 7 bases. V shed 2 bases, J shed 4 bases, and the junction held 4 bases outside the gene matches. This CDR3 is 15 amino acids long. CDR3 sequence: CASSLFRGGNEKLFF. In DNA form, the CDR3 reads TGTGCCAGCAGTTTATTCAGGGGGGGTAATGAAAAACTGTTTTTT.

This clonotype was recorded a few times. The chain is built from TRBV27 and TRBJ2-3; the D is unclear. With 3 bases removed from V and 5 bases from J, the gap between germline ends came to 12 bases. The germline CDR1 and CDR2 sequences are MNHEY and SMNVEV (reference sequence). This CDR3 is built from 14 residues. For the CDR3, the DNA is TGTGCCAGCAGTTTGACTTCCCTAGGAGATACGCAGTATTTT. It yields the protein CASSLTSLGDTQYF.

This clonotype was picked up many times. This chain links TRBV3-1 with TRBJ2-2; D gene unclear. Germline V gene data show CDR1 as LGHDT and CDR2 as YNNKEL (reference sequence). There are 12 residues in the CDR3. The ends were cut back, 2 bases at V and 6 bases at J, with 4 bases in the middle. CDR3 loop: CASSQLAGELFF. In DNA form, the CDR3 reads TGTGCCAGCAGCCAACTAGCCGGGGAGCTGTTTTTT.

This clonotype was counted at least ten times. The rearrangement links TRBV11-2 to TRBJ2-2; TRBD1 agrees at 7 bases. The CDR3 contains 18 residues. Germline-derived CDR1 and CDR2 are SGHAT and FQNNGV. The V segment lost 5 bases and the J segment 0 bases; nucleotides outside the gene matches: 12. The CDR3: CASSQYLRDSPNTGELFF. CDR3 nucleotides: TGTGCCAGCAGCCAATACCTCCGGGACAGCCCGAACACCGGGGAGCTGTTTTTT.

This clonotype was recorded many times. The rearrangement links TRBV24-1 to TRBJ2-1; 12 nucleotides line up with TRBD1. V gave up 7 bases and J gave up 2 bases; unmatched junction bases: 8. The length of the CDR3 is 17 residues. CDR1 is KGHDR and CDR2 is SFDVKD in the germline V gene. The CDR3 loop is CATRGLGTGGAYNEQFF. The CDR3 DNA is TGTGCCACCAGAGGTTTGGGGACAGGGGGCGCCTACAATGAGCAGTTCTTC.

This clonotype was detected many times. In DNA, the CDR3 is TGTGCCAGCAGCCCCCAGGGGACAGGGGTCTACAATGAGCAGTTCTTC. This sequence encodes CASSPQGTGVYNEQFF. This chain links TRBV11-2 with TRBJ2-1, with 10 bases lining up with TRBD1. The CDR3 sequence is 16 residues long. V lost 5 bases and J lost 3; bases outside the gene matches: 7. Germline-derived CDR1 and CDR2 are SGHAT and FQNNGV.

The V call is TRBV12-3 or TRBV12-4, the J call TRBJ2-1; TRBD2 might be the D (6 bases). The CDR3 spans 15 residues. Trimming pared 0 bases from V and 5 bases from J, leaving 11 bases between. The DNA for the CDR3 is TGTGCCAGCAGTTTAGCGCTTAGCGGAAACAATGAGCAGTTCTTC. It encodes CASSLALSGNNEQFF.

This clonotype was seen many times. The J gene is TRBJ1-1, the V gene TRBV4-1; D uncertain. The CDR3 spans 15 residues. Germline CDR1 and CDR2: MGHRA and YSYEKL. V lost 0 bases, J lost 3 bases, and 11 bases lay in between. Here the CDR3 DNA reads TGCGCCAGCAGCCAAGATACGGGGTTGTACACTGAAGCTTTCTTT. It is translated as CASSQDTGLYTEAFF.

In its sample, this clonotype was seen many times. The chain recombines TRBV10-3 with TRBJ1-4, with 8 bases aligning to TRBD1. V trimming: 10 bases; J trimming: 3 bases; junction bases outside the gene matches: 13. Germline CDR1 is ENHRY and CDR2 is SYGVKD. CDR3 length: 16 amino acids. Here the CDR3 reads CATSTATGEANEKLFF. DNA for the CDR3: TGTGCCACCTCCACGGCGACAGGGGAAGCTAATGAAAAACTGTTTTTT.

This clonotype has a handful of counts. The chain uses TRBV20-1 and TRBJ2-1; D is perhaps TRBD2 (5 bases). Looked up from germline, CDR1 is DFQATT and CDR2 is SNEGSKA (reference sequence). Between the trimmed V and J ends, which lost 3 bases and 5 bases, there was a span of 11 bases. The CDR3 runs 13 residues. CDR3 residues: CSARIWGDNEQFF. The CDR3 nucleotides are TGCAGTGCTAGGATTTGGGGAGACAATGAGCAGTTCTTC.

CDR3 bases: TGTGCCAGCAGTTTGTCAGCGGCCGGGCGAGAGCAGTACTTC. Translation gives CASSLSAAGREQYF. This chain uses TRBV28 with TRBJ2-7; weak D call: TRBD2 (5 bases). The germline CDR1 and CDR2 sequences are MDHEN and SYDVKM. V gave up 3 bases and J gave up 7 bases, with 16 bases separating them. The CDR3 extends over 14 amino acids.

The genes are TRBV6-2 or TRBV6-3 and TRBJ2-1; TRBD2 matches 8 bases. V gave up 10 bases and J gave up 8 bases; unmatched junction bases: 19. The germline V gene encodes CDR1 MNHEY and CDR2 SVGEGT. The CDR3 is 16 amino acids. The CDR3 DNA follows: TGTGCCACCAAGAAGGCGGGGGGCGGTTATATTCATGAGCAGTTCTTC. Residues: CATKKAGGGYIHEQFF.

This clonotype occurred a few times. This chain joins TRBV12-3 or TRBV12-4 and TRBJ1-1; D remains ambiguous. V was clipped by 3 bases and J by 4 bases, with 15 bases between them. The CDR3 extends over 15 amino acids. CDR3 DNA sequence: TGTGCCAGCAGTTTTTCAGCAGGAGTCGGCACTGAAGCTTTCTTT. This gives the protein CASSFSAGVGTEAFF.

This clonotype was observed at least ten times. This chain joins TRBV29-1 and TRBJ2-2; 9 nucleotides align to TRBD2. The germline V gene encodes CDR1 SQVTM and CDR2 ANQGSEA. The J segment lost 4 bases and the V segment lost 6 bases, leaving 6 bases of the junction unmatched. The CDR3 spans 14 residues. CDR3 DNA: TGCAGCGTCGTTAGCGGGAGTACCACCGGGGAGCTGTTTTTT. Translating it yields CSVVSGSTTGELFF.

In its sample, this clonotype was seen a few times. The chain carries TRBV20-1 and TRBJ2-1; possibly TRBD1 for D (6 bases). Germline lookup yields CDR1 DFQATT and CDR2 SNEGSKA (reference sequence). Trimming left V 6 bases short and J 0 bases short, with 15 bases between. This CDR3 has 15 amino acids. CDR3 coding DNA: TGCAGTGCAAGAAACCGGGACACCTCCTACAATGAGCAGTTCTTC. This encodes CSARNRDTSYNEQFF.

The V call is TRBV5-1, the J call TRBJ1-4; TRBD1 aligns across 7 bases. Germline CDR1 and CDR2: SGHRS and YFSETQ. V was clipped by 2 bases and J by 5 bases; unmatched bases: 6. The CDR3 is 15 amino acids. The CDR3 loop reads CASSLRGPVNEKLFF. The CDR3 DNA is TGCGCCAGCAGCTTAAGGGGGCCGGTGAATGAAAAACTGTTTTTT.